The 4 T cell receptor beta chains in this list originate from one sample, sequenced in a study of vaccination and CD4 T cells after COVID-19. For these receptors, no antigen is known. Cultured CD4+ T cells had their DNA profiled by the Oncomine TCR Beta short-read assay. TCRdb analysed the PCR reads with MiXCR anew, one entry per CDR3 protein. The sample includes 5,000 to 7,000 distinct CDR3 sequences, approximately 62% of them seen just once. The treatment denotes: 10-day PBMC culture with coronavirus spike peptide pools or control peptides (ViraFEST assay). The unexposed donor's CD4+ T cells were collected before the COVID-19 pandemic (2011-2018). Sequencing was carried out using CD4+ T cells from blood, cultured in vitro. The receptor set was obtained from a human donor in good health.

There are a few counts of this clonotype. V gene TRBV30 combines with J gene TRBJ2-1, with TRBD1 as a possible D gene (6 bases). CDR3 length: 13 residues. Trimming removed 3 bases at V and 7 bases at J, with 13 bases between. Germline CDR1 GTSNPN, CDR2 SVGIG (reference sequence). CDR3 DNA sequence: TGTGCCTGGAGGGGACACCTACGAAATGAGCAGTTCTTC. It specifies CAWRGHLRNEQFF.

The chain combines TRBV7-8 with TRBJ1-6; D remains unclear. Germline assignment: CDR1 SGHVS and CDR2 FQNEAQ. The CDR3 contains 13 residues. V was trimmed by 2 bases and J by 5 bases, leaving 4 bases between them. CDR3 in DNA: TGTGCCAGCAGCTTACATAATAATTCACCCCTCCACTTT. It is translated as CASSLHNNSPLHF.

As to this clonotype: The limits of the CDR3 on the DNA are not certain, so only TCRdb's listed CDR3 is given. The V and J genes are TRBV6-1 and TRBJ1-1; TRBD1, the table's D call, was not compared with the DNA. Ends included, the CDR3 has 13 residues. CDR1 and CDR2 from the germline V gene are MNHNS and SASEGT. This chain's CDR3 is CASSVGQGTEVFF.

In DNA form, the CDR3 reads TGCAGTGCTAGACTTCAGGGCCGCGAGCAGTACTTC. Protein sequence: CSARLQGREQYF. V gene TRBV20-1 combines with J gene TRBJ2-7; TRBD1 is a possible D gene (5 bases). CDR1 and CDR2 (germline): DFQATT, SNEGSKA (reference sequence). V was cut by 2 bases and J by 6 bases, with 11 bases left in between. This CDR3 spans 12 amino acids.